One and the same sample provided the 28 T cell receptor beta chains below, sequenced in a study of T cell responses to AZD1222 COVID-19 vaccine. The method was immunoSEQ multiplex PCR; TCRdb's version includes in-frame clones alone and lacks a portion of them. In the table there are 75,000 to 100,000 clones, 80% to 90% of which are singletons. Sequencing used peripheral blood, obtained on day 0 of AZD1222 vaccination. These receptors were obtained from an adult in good health.

The chain recombines TRBV3-1 (or the pseudogene TRBV3-2) with TRBJ1-5; no definite D call. Germline V CDR1 and CDR2: LGHDT, YNNKEL (reference sequence). CDR3 length: 13 residues. Between the trimmed V and J ends, which lost 1 base and 6 bases, there was a span of 7 bases. The CDR3 DNA is TGTGCCAGCAGCCAAGTCCCCAGTCAGCCCCAGCATTTT. Translation: CASSQVPSQPQHF.

The chain employs TRBV3-1 (or the pseudogene TRBV3-2) and TRBJ1-5; D unclear. Trimming shortened V by 2 bases and J by 5 bases, and 7 bases separated the two germline ends. The CDR3 loop spans 13 amino acids. CDR1 LGHDT and CDR2 YNNKEL come from the germline V gene (reference sequence). This CDR3 reads CASSQNEDQPQHF. CDR3 nucleotides: TGTGCCAGCAGCCAAAACGAGGATCAGCCCCAGCATTTT.

V gene TRBV12-3 or TRBV12-4 combines with J gene TRBJ1-1; D uncertain. V was trimmed by 0 bases and J by 6 bases, leaving 8 bases between them. There are 13 residues in the CDR3. CDR3 loop: CASSLAETPEAFF. The CDR3 DNA follows: TGTGCCAGCAGTTTAGCGGAGACCCCTGAAGCTTTCTTT.

The chain recombines TRBV30 with TRBJ1-6; a possible D gene is TRBD1 (5 bases). The ends were cut back, 3 bases at V and 8 bases at J, with 17 bases in the middle. CDR3 length: 15 residues. The germline V gene encodes CDR1 GTSNPN and CDR2 SVGIG (reference sequence). This CDR3 is CAWSDPRWDDSPLHF. The CDR3, as DNA: TGTGCCTGGAGCGACCCACGGTGGGACGATTCACCCCTCCACTTT. The variable domain in full, with the rest retrieved from reference TRBV30 and TRBJ1-6, is SQTIHQWPATLVQPVGSPLSLECTVEGTSNPNLYWYRQAAGRGLQLLFYSVGIGQISSEVPQNLSASRPQDRQFILSSKKLLLSDSGFYLCAWSDPRWDDSPLHFGNGTRLTVT.

The chain links TRBV2 to TRBJ1-5, with D possibly matching TRBD1 (6 bases). The CDR3 loop spans 13 amino acids. Germline lookup yields CDR1 SNHLY and CDR2 FYNNEI. Trimming took off 6 bases at V and 7 bases at J, with 13 bases between the two ends. The CDR3 DNA reads as TGTGCCAGCAGGGGGGGCCTCCGGCAGCCCCAGCATTTT. Residues: CASRGGLRQPQHF.

The rearrangement joins TRBV7-9 to TRBJ1-2; no firm D call. The V end was cut by 0 bases, the J end by 3 bases, with 5 bases between. This CDR3 spans 13 amino acids. CDR1 is SEHNR, CDR2 FQNEAQ, per germline (reference sequence). In DNA, the CDR3 is TGTGCCAGCAGCTTAGCCGGAGACTATGGCTACACCTTC. The encoded protein is CASSLAGDYGYTF.

The chain is built from TRBV29-1 and TRBJ1-1, with a possible D match to TRBD1 (6 bases). This CDR3 has 13 amino acids. Trimming left V 3 bases short and J 0 bases short, with 8 bases between. Germline-derived CDR1 and CDR2 are SQVTM and ANQGSEA. The CDR3 loop reads CSVDWGLNTEAFF. CDR3 bases: TGCAGCGTTGATTGGGGGCTGAACACTGAAGCTTTCTTT.

This clone has a handful of counts. The J gene is TRBJ2-7, the V gene TRBV3-1 (or the pseudogene TRBV3-2); D not resolved. CDR3 size: 14 residues. Looked up from germline, CDR1 is LGHDT and CDR2 is YNNKEL (reference sequence). V lost 1 base, J lost 0 bases, and 7 bases lay in between. The CDR3: CASSQGTSSYEQYF. The CDR3 coding sequence is TGTGCCAGCAGCCAAGGGACGAGCTCCTACGAGCAGTACTTC.

This rearrangement joins TRBV7-9 to TRBJ2-2; TRBD1 agrees at 7 bases. The CDR3 sequence is 14 residues long. The J segment lost 6 bases and the V segment lost 4 bases, leaving 5 bases of the junction unmatched. Per the germline V gene, CDR1 is SEHNR and CDR2 is FQNEAQ (reference sequence). CDR3 coding DNA: TGTGCCAGCAGCTCTCCCGACAGGGCCGGGGAGCTGTTTTTT. The encoded protein is CASSSPDRAGELFF.

The chain is built from TRBV5-1 and TRBJ1-2; D gene uncertain. The CDR3 sequence is 13 residues long. Trimming removed 0 bases from V and 1 base from J, with 4 bases in between. CDR1 is SGHRS and CDR2 is YFSETQ in the germline V gene. The DNA for the CDR3 is TGCGCCAGCAGCTTGGACGGTAACTATGGCTACACCTTC. Its translation: CASSLDGNYGYTF. The variable domain in full, with the rest retrieved from reference TRBV5-1 and TRBJ1-2, is KAGVTQTPRYLIKTRGQQVTLSCSPISGHRSVSWYQQTPGQGLQFLFEYFSETQRNKGNFPGRFSGRQFSNSRSEMNVSTLELGDSALYLCASSLDGNYGYTFGSGTRLTVV.

V usage is TRBV9 and J usage is TRBJ1-2; TRBD1 might be the D (6 bases). CDR3 length equals 15 residues. Germline V CDR1 and CDR2: SGDLS, YYNGEE. V lost 6 bases to trimming and J lost 5 bases, with 20 bases between them. DNA for the CDR3: TGTGCCAGCACTATGGGGGCGCGTACCGAATATGGCTACACCTTC. Translated, it gives CASTMGARTEYGYTF.

This clone appeared a few times. The chain links TRBV2 to TRBJ1-1; 9 bases fit TRBD1. The CDR3 runs to 17 residues. Looked up from germline, CDR1 is SNHLY and CDR2 is FYNNEI. V shed 1 base, J shed 4 bases, and the junction held 10 bases outside the gene matches. In DNA, the CDR3 is TGTGCCAGCAGTGAAGTTTATTCTGGACAGGGGTCCACTGAAGCTTTCTTT. This translates into CASSEVYSGQGSTEAFF.

This clone has just a few counts. The J gene is TRBJ2-1, the V gene TRBV15; 10 nucleotides line up with TRBD2. CDR3 length equals 16 residues. The V gene end was trimmed by 3 bases and the J gene end by 5 bases; junction bases not matched to a gene: 7. Germline V gene data show CDR1 as LNHNV and CDR2 as YYDKDF (reference sequence). CDR3 coding DNA: TGTGCCACCAGCAGGGACCTAGCGGGGGTCAACAATGAGCAGTTCTTC. Its translation is CATSRDLAGVNNEQFF. The full variable domain, rest sourced from reference TRBV15 and TRBJ2-1, is DAMVIQNPRYQVTQFGKPVTLSCSQTLNHNVMYWYQQKSSQAPKLLFHYYDKDFNNEADTPDNFQSRRPNTSFCFLDIRSPGLGDTAMYLCATSRDLAGVNNEQFFGPGTRLTVL.

The gene calls are TRBV28 and TRBJ1-4; D call uncertain. V was cut by 2 bases and J by 3 bases, with 10 bases left in between. This CDR3 spans 15 amino acids. Per the germline V gene, CDR1 is MDHEN and CDR2 is SYDVKM. The CDR3 protein is CASSLSAGPNEKLFF. The CDR3 DNA follows: TGTGCCAGCAGTTTAAGTGCAGGACCTAATGAAAAACTGTTTTTT.

The genes are TRBV7-2 and TRBJ2-1; 9 bases align to TRBD1. V lost 1 base, J lost 9 bases, and 10 bases stayed unmatched. The CDR3 loop spans 16 amino acids. The germline gives CDR1 SGHTA, CDR2 FQGNSA. The CDR3 loop is CASSLGPGQGDGEQFF. The CDR3 DNA sequence: TGTGCCAGCAGCTTAGGCCCGGGACAGGGTGACGGTGAGCAGTTCTTC.

CDR3 coding DNA: TGTGCCAGCAGCCACCTAGGGACAGGGGAATCTGAAGCTTTCTTT. Translating it yields CASSHLGTGESEAFF. The V and J genes are TRBV3-1 (or the pseudogene TRBV3-2) and TRBJ1-1, with 10 bases that match TRBD1. Germline CDR1 reads LGHDT; CDR2 reads YNNKEL (reference sequence). With V trimmed by 3 bases and J by 6 bases, 7 bases remained unmatched. The CDR3 spans 15 residues.

This clone was counted between two and nine times. V usage is TRBV28 and J usage is TRBJ2-7; maybe TRBD1 (6 bases). Trimming took 5 bases from V and 0 from J, leaving 8 bases between them. Germline V gene sequence: CDR1 MDHEN, CDR2 SYDVKM. The CDR3 runs 13 residues. The CDR3 DNA follows: TGTGCCAGCAGTAGGGACACCTCCTACGAGCAGTACTTC. Its protein product is CASSRDTSYEQYF.

V is TRBV7-3 and J is TRBJ1-3, with 7 bases lining up with TRBD1. V lost 5 bases, J lost 4 bases, and 2 bases stayed unmatched. Germline V CDR1 and CDR2: SGHTA, FQGTGA. This CDR3 is built from 13 residues. CDR3 in amino acids: CASSRGQGNTIYF. Written as DNA, the CDR3 is TGTGCCAGCAGCCGGGGACAGGGAAACACCATATATTTT.

J is TRBJ1-1 and V is TRBV6-5; 8 bases are shared with TRBD1. The CDR3 spans 14 residues. The V segment lost 5 bases and the J segment 1 base; nucleotides outside the gene matches: 3. Germline CDR1 MNHEY, CDR2 SVGAGI. Written as DNA, the CDR3 is TGTGCCAGCAGTACACAGGGGGGGAACACTGAAGCTTTCTTT. This sequence encodes CASSTQGGNTEAFF.

The chain links TRBV29-1 to TRBJ1-2; 7 nucleotides align to TRBD1. The germline V gene has CDR1 SQVTM and CDR2 ANQGSEA. J gave up 4 bases and V 6 bases, and 8 bases lay outside the gene matches. This CDR3 has 13 residues. CDR3 sequence (DNA): TGCAGCGTAGGGGGACAGATGCTCTATGGCTACACCTTC. Translation: CSVGGQMLYGYTF.

J is TRBJ1-2 and V is TRBV5-4; possibly TRBD1 for D (5 bases). The CDR3 contains 14 residues. Looked up from germline, CDR1 is SGHNT and CDR2 is YYREEE (reference sequence). V lost 0 bases, J lost 8 bases, and 14 bases lay in between. Here the CDR3 reads CASSLDRLGWGYTF. CDR3 DNA: TGTGCCAGCAGCTTGGACAGGCTGGGCTGGGGCTACACCTTC. Full variable domain (rest looked up from reference TRBV5-4 and TRBJ1-2): ETGVTQSPTHLIKTRGQQVTLRCSSQSGHNTVSWYQQALGQGPQFIFQYYREEENGRGNFPPRFSGLQFPNYSSELNVNALELDDSALYLCASSLDRLGWGYTFGSGTRLTVV.

A few counts support this clone. The J gene is TRBJ1-2, the V gene TRBV11-2, with TRBD1 matching 9 bases. The germline gives CDR1 SGHAT, CDR2 FQNNGV. CDR3 length: 16 residues. J was trimmed by 5 bases and V by 2 bases; bases with no gene match: 9. The CDR3, as DNA: TGTGCCAGCAGCTTAAGTAGGGGACAGGGTGATTATGGCTACACCTTC. Protein: CASSLSRGQGDYGYTF.

The chain employs TRBV28 and TRBJ1-2; TRBD1 matches 8 bases. CDR3 length: 15 residues. Germline trimming cut 2 bases from V and 7 bases from J; bases unmatched to any gene: 9. The germline V gene has CDR1 MDHEN and CDR2 SYDVKM. The CDR3 sequence is CASSLPDTGGSGYTF. For the CDR3, the DNA is TGTGCCAGCAGTTTACCCGATACAGGGGGTAGTGGCTACACCTTC.

The chain uses TRBV12-5 and TRBJ2-2; weak D call: TRBD1 (6 bases). Trimming took 3 bases from V and 6 from J, leaving 8 bases between them. The germline gives CDR1 LGHNT, CDR2 FRNRAP. The CDR3 has 13 residues. Written as DNA, the CDR3 is TGTGCTAGTGGTTTTGACAGGTCCGGGGAGCTGTTTTTT. Translated, it gives CASGFDRSGELFF.

J is TRBJ1-4 and V is TRBV6-2 or TRBV6-3; maybe TRBD1 (5 bases). V shed 6 bases and J shed 6 bases, with 11 bases lying between them. Germline CDR1 MNHEY, CDR2 SVGEGT. This CDR3 comprises 13 residues. The CDR3 reads CASSLDSYEKLFF. CDR3 in DNA: TGTGCCAGCAGCCTCGACAGTTATGAAAAACTGTTTTTT.

Regarding this clone: The sample has other DNA sequences that encode this CDR3 too. The chain joins TRBV10-3 to TRBJ1-1; no reliable D call. Germline-derived CDR1 and CDR2 are ENHRY and SYGVKD. The CDR3 is 12 amino acids. V was pared by 2 bases and J by 1 base, with 2 bases between. CDR3 protein: CAISEGNTEAFF. For the CDR3, the DNA is TGTGCCATCAGTGAGGGGAACACTGAAGCTTTCTTT.

As regards this clone: Within the sample, other DNA sequences also encode this same CDR3. The chain joins TRBV7-2 to TRBJ1-6, with D unclear. There are 15 residues in the CDR3. Looked up from germline, CDR1 is SGHTA and CDR2 is FQGNSA. Trimming removed 0 bases at V and 6 bases at J, with 9 bases between. The CDR3 loop reads CASSLAGPPNSPLHF. The CDR3 DNA follows: TGTGCCAGCAGCTTAGCAGGTCCACCTAATTCACCCCTCCACTTT.

V and J are TRBV4-1 and TRBJ1-5; 8 bases agree with TRBD1. Looked up from germline, CDR1 is MGHRA and CDR2 is YSYEKL. With 2 bases clipped from V and 4 bases from J, the junction kept 4 bases outside the gene matches. This CDR3 comprises 15 residues. The CDR3 region has the DNA TGCGCCAGCAGCCAAAAGGGACAGGCAAATCAGCCCCAGCATTTT. Its protein product is CASSQKGQANQPQHF.